These 24 T cell receptor beta chains were all obtained from the same sample, sequenced in a study of blood T cell repertoires in COVID-19. The table came from immunoSEQ multiplex PCR; TCRdb's copy has only in-frame clones and leaves some out. The repertoire holds approximately 250,000 clones, with approximately 82% as singletons. Sequencing was carried out using peripheral blood. Every receptor here comes from a man aged 35 to 55 who had recovered from COVID-19.

The chain combines TRBV12-5 with TRBJ2-6; possibly TRBD1 for D (6 bases). The germline V gene has CDR1 LGHNT and CDR2 FRNRAP. Trimming pared 7 bases from V and 0 bases from J, leaving 22 bases between. The CDR3 has 19 residues. CDR3: CASAGTRTDSDSGANVLTF. In DNA, the CDR3 is TGTGCTAGTGCCGGAACTCGGACAGACAGTGACTCTGGGGCCAACGTCCTGACTTTC.

The chain recombines TRBV7-8 with TRBJ2-7; 7 bases fit TRBD1. The CDR3 is 14 amino acids. After removal of 5 bases from V and 3 bases from J, the junction contained 7 bases not matched to a gene. Per the germline V gene, CDR1 is SGHVS and CDR2 is FQNEAQ. CDR3 sequence: CASSRTTGSYEQYF. The CDR3 DNA reads as TGTGCCAGCAGCCGGACGACAGGGAGCTACGAGCAGTACTTC.

This clone was counted only a few times. The chain has TRBV6-5 and TRBJ1-2, with 8 bases matching TRBD1. This CDR3 contains 13 residues. Germline V gene data show CDR1 as MNHEY and CDR2 as SVGAGI. Trimming cost V 5 bases and J 3 bases; bases outside gene matches: 2. The CDR3 protein is CASSRTGHYGYTF. CDR3 nucleotides: TGTGCCAGCAGTCGGACAGGGCACTATGGCTACACCTTC.

The chain joins TRBV19 to TRBJ2-7, with TRBD2 matching 11 bases. J lost 7 bases, V lost 5 bases, and 10 bases had no gene match. The CDR3 length is 15 residues. Per the germline V gene, CDR1 is LNHDA and CDR2 is SQIVND (reference sequence). The CDR3 DNA follows: TGTGCCAGTAGTCCTAGCGGGAGGATGGTGGGAGAGCAGTACTTC. This translates into CASSPSGRMVGEQYF.

V gene TRBV7-9 combines with J gene TRBJ1-1; 9 bases are shared with TRBD1. Germline trimming cut 5 bases from V and 6 bases from J; bases unmatched to any gene: 10. The CDR3 has 15 amino acids. CDR1 is SEHNR, CDR2 FQNEAQ, per germline (reference sequence). CDR3 bases: TGTGCCAGCAGCCCGGTGACAGGGGGAGTTCCTGAAGCTTTCTTT. Amino acid sequence: CASSPVTGGVPEAFF.

Only one count was recorded for this clone. V and J are TRBV9 and TRBJ2-3; maybe TRBD2 (7 bases). V was pared by 4 bases and J by 5 bases, with 20 bases between. The CDR3 covers 16 residues. CDR1 is SGDLS and CDR2 is YYNGEE in the germline V gene. The CDR3 DNA sequence: TGTGCCAGCAGCTACGGGGGGCCGGGTGGTGGAGATACGCAGTATTTT. Translation: CASSYGGPGGGDTQYF.

The genes are TRBV12-3 or TRBV12-4 and TRBJ2-1; perhaps TRBD2 as D (5 bases). The CDR3 loop spans 13 amino acids. Trimming removed 2 bases from V and 5 bases from J, with 7 bases in between. The CDR3 sequence is CASSLYGDNEQFF. Written as DNA, the CDR3 is TGTGCCAGCAGTTTATACGGGGACAATGAGCAGTTCTTC.

CDR3 bases: TGTGCCAGCAGCTTGGATCCAATCTCTGGAAACACCATATATTTT. Its protein is CASSLDPISGNTIYF. The chain has TRBV5-4 and TRBJ1-3; D gene uncertain. Germline CDR1 and CDR2: SGHNT and YYREEE (reference sequence). The length of the CDR3 is 15 residues. With 0 bases removed from V and 0 bases from J, the gap between germline ends came to 7 bases.

The gene calls are TRBV12-5 and TRBJ2-5; weak D call: TRBD1 (6 bases). The CDR3 covers 15 residues. The V gene's germline CDR1 is LGHNT and CDR2 FRNRAP. Trimming took 6 bases from V and 4 from J, leaving 18 bases between them. The CDR3 DNA is TGTGCTAGTGGGATGGGGGCCCCCGTAGCAGAGACCCAGTACTTC. This gives the protein CASGMGAPVAETQYF.

CDR3 residues: CATSRAQGGEWETQYF. CDR3 DNA: TGTGCCACCAGCAGAGCTCAGGGTGGGGAATGGGAGACCCAGTACTTC. J is TRBJ2-5 and V is TRBV15; D is perhaps TRBD1 (5 bases). The germline V and J ends were trimmed by 1 base and 5 bases, with 17 bases remaining between them. This CDR3 contains 16 residues. The germline V gene encodes CDR1 LNHNV and CDR2 YYDKDF (reference sequence).

The genes are TRBV5-1 and TRBJ1-5, with D maybe TRBD1 (5 bases). The germline gives CDR1 SGHRS, CDR2 YFSETQ. The germline V and J ends were trimmed by 4 bases and 5 bases, with 16 bases remaining between them. The CDR3 runs 15 residues. CDR3 nucleotide sequence: TGCGCCAGCAGCCCAGACCCTCTAGGGGATCAGCCCCAGCATTTT. Protein product: CASSPDPLGDQPQHF.

This clone was seen just once. The V and J genes are TRBV7-8 and TRBJ2-3, with a possible D match to TRBD1 (6 bases). The germline CDR1 and CDR2 sequences are SGHVS and FQNEAQ. This CDR3 has 17 amino acids. Between the trimmed V and J ends, which lost 2 bases and 1 base, there was a span of 16 bases. CDR3 nucleotide sequence: TGTGCCAGCAGCTTAATAGGTTCAGGGGCCGGCACAGATACGCAGTATTTT. This gives the protein CASSLIGSGAGTDTQYF.

Written as DNA, the CDR3 is TGTGCCAGCAGTAAAGGACTAGCGGGACAGGGCGAGCAGTACTTC. As protein: CASSKGLAGQGEQYF. The J gene is TRBJ2-7, the V gene TRBV6-4; 12 bases match TRBD2. The germline gives CDR1 MRHNA, CDR2 SNTAGT. Unmatched junction bases numbered 8, after V lost 5 bases and J lost 6 bases. The CDR3 loop spans 15 amino acids.

The chain has TRBV6-2 or TRBV6-3 and TRBJ1-5; D perhaps matches TRBD1 (5 bases). With 2 bases removed from V and 2 bases from J, the gap between germline ends came to 16 bases. The V gene's germline CDR1 is MNHEY and CDR2 SVGEGT. This CDR3 spans 17 amino acids. CDR3 in DNA: TGTGCCAGCAGTTACAGGAGCTGGGGGAGGGGCAATCAGCCCCAGCATTTT. It codes for CASSYRSWGRGNQPQHF.

The chain has TRBV5-4 and TRBJ2-3; D not certain. This CDR3 contains 15 residues. V was pared by 0 bases and J by 5 bases, with 13 bases between. Germline V lookup: CDR1 SGHNT, CDR2 YYREEE (reference sequence). The CDR3 sequence: CASSLENPVGDTQYF. DNA for the CDR3: TGTGCCAGCAGCTTGGAGAATCCCGTCGGAGATACGCAGTATTTT.

The gene calls are TRBV19 and TRBJ1-3; D gene ambiguous. V shed 3 bases and J shed 2 bases, with 8 bases lying between them. The CDR3 sequence is 14 residues long. Germline values: CDR1 LNHDA, CDR2 SQIVND (reference sequence). The CDR3 sequence: CASSITGTGNTIYF. CDR3 DNA: TGTGCCAGTAGTATTACCGGGACTGGAAACACCATATATTTT.

V gene TRBV29-1 combines with J gene TRBJ1-4; 9 positions match TRBD1. The junction had 6 bases not matched to a gene; V was cut back by 4 bases and J by 0 bases. CDR3 length: 16 amino acids. The germline CDR1 and CDR2 sequences are SQVTM and ANQGSEA. CDR3 sequence (DNA): TGCAGCGTTGGGGAGAGGACAGGGGCAACTAATGAAAAACTGTTTTTT. Its translation: CSVGERTGATNEKLFF.

The V and J genes are TRBV3-1 (or the pseudogene TRBV3-2) and TRBJ1-5; the D is unclear. This CDR3 region has 16 residues. CDR1 LGHDT and CDR2 YNNKEL come from the germline V gene (reference sequence). The ends were cut back, 4 bases at V and 3 bases at J, with 16 bases in the middle. This chain's CDR3 is CASSPRFSGYNQPQHF. CDR3 nucleotides: TGTGCCAGCAGCCCGAGATTCTCGGGGTACAATCAGCCCCAGCATTTT.

In nucleotides, the CDR3 is TGTGCCAGCACCCAACTAGCGCGAGGTGAGCAGTTCTTC. Its translation is CASTQLARGEQFF. The rearrangement joins TRBV28 to TRBJ2-1; 7 nucleotides match TRBD2. Losses at the gene ends were 7 bases for V and 9 bases for J; bases not matched to a gene: 9. The CDR3 contains 13 residues. Germline CDR1 MDHEN, CDR2 SYDVKM.

The CDR3 nucleotides are TGTGCCAGTAGTATTATGGCAGGGGATCACGGGGAGCTGTTTTTT. This translates into CASSIMAGDHGELFF. The chain recombines TRBV19 with TRBJ2-2; D may be TRBD1 (6 bases). CDR3 size: 15 residues. The germline V and J ends were trimmed by 3 bases and 7 bases, with 15 bases remaining between them. The germline CDR1 and CDR2 sequences are LNHDA and SQIVND (reference sequence).

V gene TRBV4-1 combines with J gene TRBJ1-1; D may be TRBD1 (5 bases). The CDR3 contains 14 residues. CDR1 and CDR2 from the germline V gene are MGHRA and YSYEKL. The ends were cut back, 2 bases at V and 4 bases at J, with 11 bases in the middle. CDR3 bases: TGCGCCAGCAGCCAAAGGGCGGGGGGCACTGAAGCTTTCTTT. Translated: CASSQRAGGTEAFF.

The chain combines TRBV18 with TRBJ1-1, with D possibly matching TRBD1 (6 bases). V was trimmed by 3 bases and J by 0 bases, leaving 17 bases between them. CDR1 and CDR2 (germline): KGHSH, LQKENI. This CDR3 is built from 17 residues. As DNA, the CDR3 is TGTGCCAGCTCACCGACAGGACAAATCACTTTGAACACTGAAGCTTTCTTT. It translates to CASSPTGQITLNTEAFF. The entire variable domain, with the rest obtained from reference TRBV18 and TRBJ1-1, is as follows: NAGVMQNPRHLVRRRGQEARLRCSPMKGHSHVYWYRQLPEEGLKFMVYLQKENIIDESGMPKERFSAEFPKEGPSILRIQQVVRGDSAAYFCASSPTGQITLNTEAFFGQGTRLTVV.

This rearrangement joins TRBV6-1 to TRBJ1-2; a weak D match, TRBD1 (6 bases). Germline V gives CDR1 MNHNS, CDR2 SASEGT. There are 17 residues in the CDR3. V was trimmed by 4 bases and J by 0 bases, leaving 18 bases between them. CDR3 residues: CASSGMIGQIANYGYTF. CDR3 nucleotide sequence: TGTGCCAGCAGTGGGATGATTGGACAGATCGCTAACTATGGCTACACCTTC.

The chain links TRBV5-4 to TRBJ1-2, with 7 bases lining up with TRBD1. This CDR3 is built from 15 residues. Trimming at V came to 4 bases and at J to 4 bases, leaving 10 bases not matched to a gene. The germline gives CDR1 SGHNT, CDR2 YYREEE (reference sequence). CDR3 DNA: TGTGCCAGCAGCAGGACCGGGACAGCGAGCTATGGCTACACCTTC. This encodes CASSRTGTASYGYTF.